This T cell receptor (beta chain) was captured in a study of blood T cell repertoires in COVID-19. Study overall: Material from acute and convalescent COVID-19 was sourced from the United States, Italy and Spain. The analysed material was cDNA or gDNA that came from T cells, B-cell-depleted T cells, or PBMCs.

This CDR3 is built from 17 residues. Germline CDR1 and CDR2: PRHDT and FYEKMQ (reference sequence). V lost 0 bases and J lost 7; bases outside the gene matches: 11. Study processing details: From reference gene primer amplification, estimates of nucleated cell counts were derived. Sequencing used immunoSEQ multiplex PCR; TCRdb keeps in-frame clones, though not all of them. That table furnishes V, J and clone size, whereas the DNA furnished D and trimming. The sample records tens of thousands of clones, 75% to 90% being singletons. The sequencing input was peripheral blood. This TCR was recovered from a man aged 55 to 70 with acute or convalescent COVID-19. The chain uses TRBV13 and TRBJ2-7; 11 nucleotides align to TRBD1. The CDR3 nucleotides read TGTGCCAGCAGCTTAGGCTTCGGGACAGGGGGGCCCAGGGAGCAGTACTTC. Protein product: CASSLGFGTGGPREQYF.